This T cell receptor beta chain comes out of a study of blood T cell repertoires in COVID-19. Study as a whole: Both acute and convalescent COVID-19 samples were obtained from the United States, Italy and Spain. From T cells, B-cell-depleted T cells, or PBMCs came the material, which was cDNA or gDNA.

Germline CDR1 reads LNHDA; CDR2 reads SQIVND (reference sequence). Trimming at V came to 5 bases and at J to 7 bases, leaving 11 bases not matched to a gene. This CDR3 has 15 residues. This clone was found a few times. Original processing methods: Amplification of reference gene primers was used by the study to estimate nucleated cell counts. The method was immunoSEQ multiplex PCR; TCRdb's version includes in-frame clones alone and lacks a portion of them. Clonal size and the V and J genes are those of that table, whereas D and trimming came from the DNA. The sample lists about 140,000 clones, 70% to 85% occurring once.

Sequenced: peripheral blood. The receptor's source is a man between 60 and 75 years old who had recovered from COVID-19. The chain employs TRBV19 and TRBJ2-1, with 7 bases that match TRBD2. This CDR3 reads CASSERDLPLNEQFF. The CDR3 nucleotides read TGTGCCAGTAGTGAGCGGGATCTCCCCCTTAATGAGCAGTTCTTC.